The following is a T cell receptor (beta chain) sequence with its context. The data originate from a study of blood T cell repertoires in COVID-19. The length of the CDR3 is 16 residues. The V end lost 4 bases, the J end lost 3 bases, and 22 bases lay between the germline ends. CDR1 GTSNPN and CDR2 SVGIG come from the germline V gene (reference sequence). Clones were read by immunoSEQ multiplex PCR, and TCRdb kept only the in-frame ones, dropping some. This sample carries under 200,000 clones, 81% of them seen once, and the ten largest clones take roughly 6%. Input material: PBMCs or T cells enriched from blood (not recorded which). The chain couples TRBV30 to TRBJ2-7; the D is unclear. The TCR originated in a woman aged 35 to 49 with acute COVID-19. The CDR3 here is CAWTPKGGPRSYEQYV. CDR3 in DNA: TGTGCCTGGACTCCCAAAGGTGGCCCTAGGAGCTACGAGCAGTACGTC.